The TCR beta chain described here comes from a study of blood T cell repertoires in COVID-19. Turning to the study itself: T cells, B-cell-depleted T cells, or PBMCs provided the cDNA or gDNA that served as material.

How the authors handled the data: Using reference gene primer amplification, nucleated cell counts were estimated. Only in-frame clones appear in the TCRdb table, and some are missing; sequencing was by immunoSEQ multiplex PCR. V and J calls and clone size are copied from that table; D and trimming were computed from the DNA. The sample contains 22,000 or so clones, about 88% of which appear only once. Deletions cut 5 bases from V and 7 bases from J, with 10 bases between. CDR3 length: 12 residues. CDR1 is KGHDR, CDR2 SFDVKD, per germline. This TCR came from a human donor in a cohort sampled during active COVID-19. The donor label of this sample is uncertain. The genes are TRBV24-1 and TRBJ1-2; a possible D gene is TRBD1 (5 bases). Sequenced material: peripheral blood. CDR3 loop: CATSGDSGGYTF. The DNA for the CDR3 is TGTGCCACCAGTGGAGACAGTGGTGGCTACACCTTC.